Below, 26 T cell receptor beta chains from the same sample are listed, as sequenced in a study of T cell repertoires in cytomegalovirus infection. From the reads, TCRdb called clonotypes with MiXCR, one entry per CDR3 protein. This table has under 200,000 distinct CDR3 sequences, roughly 9% appearing once. Sequenced input: PBMCs. The source of these receptors is a human donor in good health (CMV status not recorded). Some clones in this sample may be carry-over from other donors' samples.

This clonotype has ten or more counts. The chain couples TRBV30 to TRBJ1-4; tentative D call: TRBD1 (6 bases). Germline V gives CDR1 GTSNPN, CDR2 SVGIG (reference sequence). Trimming pared 3 bases from V and 11 bases from J, leaving 22 bases between. The CDR3 has 15 amino acids. CDR3 DNA: TGTGCCTGGAGCTTTTCAAGGACCAGGGGCGAGAAACTGTTTTTT. Translation gives CAWSFSRTRGEKLFF.

This clonotype was found many times. The chain links TRBV7-2 to TRBJ1-2; 10 nucleotides line up with TRBD1. The V gene end was trimmed by 6 bases and the J gene end by 6 bases; junction bases not matched to a gene: 4. The CDR3 has 13 residues. Germline CDR1 and CDR2: SGHTA and FQGNSA. The CDR3 reads CASRRQGAHGYTF. The CDR3 coding sequence is TGTGCCAGCAGACGACAGGGGGCGCATGGCTACACCTTC.

This clonotype was counted ten times or more. This chain links TRBV6-2 or TRBV6-3 with TRBJ1-5, with D perhaps matching TRBD1 (5 bases). The CDR3 extends over 18 amino acids. V lost 5 bases to trimming and J lost 1 base, with 21 bases between them. The germline gives CDR1 MNHEY, CDR2 SVGEGT. In nucleotides, the CDR3 is TGTGCCAGCAGTCCCCTCCCGGCCGGGGGAACCAGCAATCAGCCCCAGCATTTT. Translation gives CASSPLPAGGTSNQPQHF.

The gene calls are TRBV20-1 and TRBJ2-7; 10 bases map to TRBD2. This CDR3 region has 16 residues. The germline V gene encodes CDR1 DFQATT and CDR2 SNEGSKA (reference sequence). Trimming removed 1 base from V and 0 bases from J; junction bases left unmatched: 6. DNA for the CDR3: TGCAGTGCTAGAGCAAAGCTAGCGGGGGTCTCCTACGAGCAGTACTTC. Translated, it gives CSARAKLAGVSYEQYF.

The chain combines TRBV20-1 with TRBJ1-6; perhaps TRBD1 as D (5 bases). CDR1 DFQATT and CDR2 SNEGSKA come from the germline V gene (reference sequence). The ends were cut back, 6 bases at V and 10 bases at J, with 16 bases in the middle. The CDR3 contains 13 residues. The DNA for the CDR3 is TGCAGTGCACCGGGGCAGGGAGAATCACCCCTCCACTTT. It translates to CSAPGQGESPLHF.

V and J are TRBV18 and TRBJ2-3; a possible D gene is TRBD2 (6 bases). Trimming took 4 bases from V and 4 from J, leaving 12 bases between them. This CDR3 has 14 amino acids. Germline assignment: CDR1 KGHSH and CDR2 LQKENI. Here the CDR3 reads CASSRQSGADTQYF. Written as DNA, the CDR3 is TGTGCCAGCTCACGCCAATCGGGAGCAGATACGCAGTATTTT.

Many counts were recorded for this clonotype. The rearrangement links TRBV7-2 to TRBJ2-2; D remains unclear. Germline CDR1 and CDR2: SGHTA and FQGNSA. V shed 1 base and J shed 0 bases, with 6 bases lying between them. This CDR3 is 15 amino acids long. Here the CDR3 reads CASSLVASNTGELFF. The CDR3 bases are TGTGCCAGCAGCTTAGTAGCATCGAACACCGGGGAGCTGTTTTTT. The full variable domain, rest sourced from reference TRBV7-2 and TRBJ2-2, is GAGVSQSPSNKVTEKGKDVELRCDPISGHTALYWYRQSLGQGLEFLIYFQGNSAPDKSGLPSDRFSAERTGGSVSTLTIQRTQQEDSAVYLCASSLVASNTGELFFGEGSRLTVL.

This clonotype was counted many times. This CDR3 is CASSLMGLDYGYTF. In DNA form, the CDR3 reads TGTGCCAGCAGCTTAATGGGACTGGACTATGGCTACACCTTC. The chain combines TRBV7-8 with TRBJ1-2; D might be TRBD1 (5 bases). Germline V gives CDR1 SGHVS, CDR2 FQNEAQ. CDR3 size: 14 residues. Trimming stripped 2 bases from V and 3 bases from J, with 10 bases between.

This clonotype has ten or more counts. The chain couples TRBV7-6 to TRBJ1-2; a possible D gene is TRBD1 (5 bases). Per germline, CDR1 SGHVS and CDR2 FNYEAQ. The CDR3 contains 15 residues. The ends were cut back, 2 bases at V and 8 bases at J, with 18 bases in the middle. In nucleotides, the CDR3 is TGTGCCAGCAGCTTACTCCTCACAAGCGGGGGAGGCTACACCTTC. Translated: CASSLLLTSGGGYTF.

This clonotype was counted many times. CDR3 bases: TGTGCCAGTAGTATATCGGAGGCAGTCTACAATGAGCAGTTCTTC. It yields the protein CASSISEAVYNEQFF. V usage is TRBV19 and J usage is TRBJ2-1, with D possibly matching TRBD2 (5 bases). V lost 2 bases and J lost 3, with 11 bases in between. The CDR3 has 15 amino acids. The germline CDR1 and CDR2 sequences are LNHDA and SQIVND (reference sequence).

This clonotype was found many times. The CDR3 sequence is CASRRDRAEAYGYTF. The CDR3 DNA reads as TGTGCCAGCCGCCGGGACAGGGCTGAGGCGTATGGCTACACCTTC. The V gene is TRBV7-2, the J gene TRBJ1-2, with 9 bases fitting TRBD1. The junction had 12 bases not matched to a gene; V was cut back by 8 bases and J by 5 bases. Per the germline V gene, CDR1 is SGHTA and CDR2 is FQGNSA. The CDR3 consists of 15 residues.

This clonotype was seen many times. The chain has TRBV7-2 and TRBJ2-5, with D perhaps TRBD2 (6 bases). Trimming took off 5 bases at V and 2 bases at J, with 30 bases between the two ends. Germline CDR1 and CDR2: SGHTA and FQGNSA. This CDR3 comprises 20 residues. CDR3 sequence: CASSPFLPRGLVSVQETQYF. The CDR3 DNA sequence: TGTGCCAGCAGCCCCTTTCTGCCTCGGGGGTTGGTATCTGTTCAAGAGACCCAGTACTTC.

This clonotype was seen at least ten times. The chain employs TRBV7-6 and TRBJ2-7; TRBD1 agrees at 8 bases. The J segment lost 1 base and the V segment lost 2 bases, leaving 7 bases of the junction unmatched. Germline lookup yields CDR1 SGHVS and CDR2 FNYEAQ. The CDR3 contains 16 residues. The CDR3 nucleotides are TGTGCCAGCAGCTTAACGACCGGACAGGGTTCCTACGAGCAGTACTTC. The encoded protein is CASSLTTGQGSYEQYF. The whole variable domain, filled in from reference TRBV7-6 and TRBJ2-7, reads GAGVSQSPRYKVTKRGQDVALRCDPISGHVSLYWYRQALGQGPEFLTYFNYEAQQDKSGLPNDRFSAERPEGSISTLTIQRTEQRDSAMYRCASSLTTGQGSYEQYFGPGTRLTVT.

This clonotype was detected ten times or more. The gene calls are TRBV6-5 and TRBJ1-2; D is unresolved. Per the germline V gene, CDR1 is MNHEY and CDR2 is SVGAGI. The germline V and J ends were trimmed by 0 bases and 7 bases, with 18 bases remaining between them. The length of the CDR3 is 16 residues. The CDR3 loop is CASSYSKARTTVGYTF. CDR3 nucleotide sequence: TGTGCCAGCAGTTACTCGAAGGCACGGACTACAGTTGGCTACACCTTC.

The chain recombines TRBV6-6 with TRBJ2-6, with no clear D. Trimming shortened V by 3 bases and J by 0 bases, and 6 bases separated the two germline ends. In germline, CDR1 is MNHNY, CDR2 SVGAGI (reference sequence). The CDR3 covers 15 residues. CDR3 in amino acids: CASSYVGSGANVLTF. The CDR3 bases are TGTGCCAGCAGTTATGTTGGCTCTGGGGCCAACGTCCTGACTTTC.

As to this clonotype: Being one base from a much bigger clone, this may be a read error. CDR3 bases: TGCGCCAGCAGCCAAGATGCGAACACTGAAGCTTTCTTT. Translation: CASSQDANTEAFF. The J gene is TRBJ1-1, the V gene TRBV4-3; unclear D gene. Germline V gives CDR1 LGHNA, CDR2 YSLEER. The CDR3 consists of 13 residues. V lost 0 bases, J lost 1 base, and 3 bases lay in between.

This clonotype was found many times. The rearrangement links TRBV7-9 to TRBJ2-5, with 7 bases that match TRBD1. The CDR3 length is 13 residues. CDR1 and CDR2 from the germline V gene are SEHNR and FQNEAQ (reference sequence). Trimming cost V 7 bases and J 5 bases; bases outside gene matches: 7. CDR3 coding DNA: TGTGCCAGCATCGCGACAGGGACCGAGACCCAGTACTTC. Protein sequence: CASIATGTETQYF.

This clonotype was found a few times. V gene TRBV28 combines with J gene TRBJ2-3, with no clear D. This CDR3 is 14 amino acids long. V was trimmed by 4 bases and J by 6 bases, leaving 14 bases between them. Germline V gene data show CDR1 as MDHEN and CDR2 as SYDVKM. CDR3 residues: CASSSGILSDTQYF. As DNA, the CDR3 is TGTGCCAGCAGTTCCGGTATACTTTCGGATACGCAGTATTTT.

For this clonotype: A read error may be the cause here, since a much bigger clone is one base away. The V and J genes are TRBV7-8 and TRBJ2-7, with TRBD1 as a possible D gene (6 bases). CDR3 length: 16 residues. Per germline, CDR1 SGHVS and CDR2 FQNEAQ. In DNA, the CDR3 is TGTGCCAGCAGCTTAGGCCCCCCAGGGGACACCTACGAGCGGTACTTC. Its protein product is CASSLGPPGDTYERYF.

This clonotype was seen repeatedly, ten times or more. The chain uses TRBV15 and TRBJ1-3; D is possibly TRBD1 (6 bases). The ends were cut back, 0 bases at V and 2 bases at J, with 14 bases in the middle. Germline lookup yields CDR1 LNHNV and CDR2 YYDKDF (reference sequence). The CDR3 covers 17 residues. Here the CDR3 reads CATSRDTWTAAGNTIYF. Here the CDR3 DNA reads TGTGCCACCAGCAGAGACACTTGGACAGCCGCTGGAAACACCATATATTTT.

In this sample, this clonotype turned up many times. V usage is TRBV7-2 and J usage is TRBJ1-3; no reliable D call. Trimming pared 5 bases from V and 2 bases from J, leaving 13 bases between. The CDR3 sequence is 15 residues long. From germline, CDR1 is SGHTA and CDR2 FQGNSA. The CDR3 DNA reads TGTGCCAGCAGCGCCGAGGCCGGGCCTGGAAACACCATATATTTT. This sequence encodes CASSAEAGPGNTIYF.

The genes are TRBV12-3 or TRBV12-4 and TRBJ2-7; D remains ambiguous. V was shortened by 3 bases and J by 7 bases, with 16 bases between the two germline ends. CDR3 length: 14 amino acids. CDR3 in DNA: TGTGCCAGCAGTTTCTCCCCTACCGTCGGGGAGCAGTACTTC. As protein: CASSFSPTVGEQYF.

This clonotype was picked up a small number of times. The rearrangement links TRBV19 to TRBJ2-7; 11 bases fit TRBD1. The CDR3 has 16 residues. The V gene end was trimmed by 3 bases and the J gene end by 4 bases; junction bases not matched to a gene: 8. Germline V gene lookup returns CDR1 LNHDA and CDR2 SQIVND (reference sequence). Here the CDR3 reads CASSIAGTGGWYEQYF. CDR3 sequence (DNA): TGTGCCAGTAGTATTGCCGGGACAGGGGGATGGTACGAGCAGTACTTC. The entire variable domain, with the rest obtained from reference TRBV19 and TRBJ2-7, is as follows: DGGITQSPKYLFRKEGQNVTLSCEQNLNHDAMYWYRQDPGQGLRLIYYSQIVNDFQKGDIAEGYSVSREKKESFPLTVTSAQKNPTAFYLCASSIAGTGGWYEQYFGPGTRLTVT.

This clonotype came up many times. This chain connects TRBV25-1 to TRBJ2-1; TRBD2 agrees at 8 bases. The CDR3 has 18 amino acids. Germline trimming cut 0 bases from V and 4 bases from J; bases unmatched to any gene: 11. Germline lookup yields CDR1 MGHDK and CDR2 SYGVNS. The CDR3 region has the DNA TGTGCCAGCAGTGAATATGGAGGAAGAGCGGGGGCATACAATGAGCAGTTCTTC. It yields the protein CASSEYGGRAGAYNEQFF.

The J gene is TRBJ2-1, the V gene TRBV2, with D tentatively TRBD2 (6 bases). V was shortened by 8 bases and J by 4 bases, with 15 bases between the two germline ends. Germline CDR1 and CDR2: SNHLY and FYNNEI. The CDR3 length is 14 residues. CDR3 protein: CASQLAGYYNEQFF. The DNA of the CDR3 is TGTGCCAGCCAGCTCGCGGGGTATTACAATGAGCAGTTCTTC.

This clonotype occurred a few times. V gene TRBV19 combines with J gene TRBJ1-1, with TRBD1 as a possible D gene (6 bases). The germline V and J ends were trimmed by 2 bases and 7 bases, with 17 bases remaining between them. The CDR3 covers 15 residues. CDR1 and CDR2 (germline): LNHDA, SQIVND (reference sequence). CDR3 sequence: CASSITTSGADEAFF. The CDR3 nucleotides are TGTGCCAGTAGTATAACGACATCGGGGGCAGATGAAGCTTTCTTT.